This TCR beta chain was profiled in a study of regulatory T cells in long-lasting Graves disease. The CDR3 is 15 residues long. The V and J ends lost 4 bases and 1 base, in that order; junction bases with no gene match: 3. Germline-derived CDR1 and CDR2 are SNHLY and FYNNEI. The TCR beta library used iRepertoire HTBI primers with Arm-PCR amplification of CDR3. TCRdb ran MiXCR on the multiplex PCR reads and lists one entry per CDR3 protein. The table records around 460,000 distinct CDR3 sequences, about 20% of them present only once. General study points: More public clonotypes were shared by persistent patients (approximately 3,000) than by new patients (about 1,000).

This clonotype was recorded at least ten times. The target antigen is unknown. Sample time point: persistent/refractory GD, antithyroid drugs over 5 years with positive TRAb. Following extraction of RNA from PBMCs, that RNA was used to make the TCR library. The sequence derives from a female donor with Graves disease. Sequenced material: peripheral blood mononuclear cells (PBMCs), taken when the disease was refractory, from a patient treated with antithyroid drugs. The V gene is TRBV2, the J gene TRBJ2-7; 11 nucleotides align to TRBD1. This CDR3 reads CASSVGTGGSYEQYF. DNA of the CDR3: TGTGCCAGCAGTGTGGGGACAGGGGGGTCCTACGAGCAGTACTTC.